These 18 T cell receptor beta chains originate from one sample sequenced in a study of blood T cells in healthy people across ages. A second roughly 7 to 12 cycle PCR used barcoded and J-beta primers. TCRdb passed the 5' RACE reads through MiXCR, listing each CDR3 protein once. The sample consists of around 1.1 million distinct CDR3 sequences, 35% to 40% of them appearing once. Sequencing input: blood. These receptors all come from a young man in good health.

This clonotype was counted between two and nine times. This rearrangement joins TRBV12-3 or TRBV12-4 to TRBJ1-2, with TRBD1 as a possible D gene (5 bases). Trimming removed 4 bases at V and 4 bases at J, with 16 bases between. This CDR3 comprises 15 residues. CDR3 sequence reads: CASSSHQGSGYGYTF. CDR3 bases: TGTGCCAGCAGTTCCCATCAGGGTAGTGGCTATGGCTACACCTTC.

The gene calls are TRBV13 and TRBJ2-7, with 7 nucleotides matching TRBD1. V shed 3 bases, J shed 0 bases, and the junction held 5 bases outside the gene matches. Germline lookup yields CDR1 PRHDT and CDR2 FYEKMQ (reference sequence). The CDR3 consists of 15 residues. CDR3 protein: CASSFLTGPSYEQYF. CDR3 DNA: TGTGCCAGCAGCTTCTTGACAGGGCCCTCCTACGAGCAGTACTTC.

This clonotype was recorded a few times. The chain recombines TRBV5-1 with TRBJ2-5; D gene unclear. This CDR3 has 14 residues. Germline CDR1 is SGHRS and CDR2 is YFSETQ. Trimming removed 4 bases at V and 2 bases at J, with 12 bases between. CDR3 loop: CASSPSKKQETQYF. DNA of the CDR3: TGCGCCAGCAGCCCAAGTAAAAAACAAGAGACCCAGTACTTC.

The chain joins TRBV20-1 to TRBJ2-3; no reliable D call. Per the germline V gene, CDR1 is DFQATT and CDR2 is SNEGSKA (reference sequence). Trimming pared 3 bases from V and 2 bases from J, leaving 9 bases between. The CDR3 sequence is 13 residues long. The CDR3 region is CSASGIFTDTQYF. DNA for the CDR3: TGCAGTGCTAGCGGCATCTTCACAGATACGCAGTATTTT.

As concerns this clonotype: A much larger clone sits a single nucleotide away, making a read error possible. This chain links TRBV12-3 or TRBV12-4 with TRBJ2-5; D remains ambiguous. The J call may be wrong; the DNA end is better matched by TRBJ2-1. CDR3 length: 13 residues. The CDR3: CASSFNQQETQFF. The CDR3 DNA is TGTGCCAGCAGTTTTAACCAACAAGAGACCCAGTTCTTC.

This clonotype has more than one count but fewer than ten. This chain uses TRBV9 with TRBJ2-1; D unresolved. The CDR3 extends over 12 amino acids. Trimming removed 0 bases at V and 11 bases at J, with 9 bases between. Germline assignment: CDR1 SGDLS and CDR2 YYNGEE. This CDR3 reads CASSVVQDQQFF. CDR3 DNA sequence: TGTGCCAGCAGCGTAGTTCAGGACCAGCAGTTCTTC.

Points on this clonotype: This may be a read error: a much more frequent sequence differs by one nucleotide. The rearrangement uses TRBV20-1 and TRBJ2-1, with TRBD2 as a possible D gene (5 bases). Trimming removed 0 bases at V and 4 bases at J, with 13 bases between. The CDR3 is 15 residues long. CDR1 is DFQATT, CDR2 SNEGSKA, per germline (reference sequence). The CDR3 DNA reads TGCAGTGCTAGAGATCCGGCGGGCCAGTACAATGAGCAGTTCTTC. Translation: CSARDPAGQYNEQFF.

V is TRBV3-1 and J is TRBJ2-2, with D possibly matching TRBD2 (6 bases). CDR3 length: 14 amino acids. The V end was cut by 10 bases, the J end by 6 bases, with 18 bases between. Germline CDR1 reads LGHDT; CDR2 reads YNNKEL (reference sequence). CDR3: CATHGRDGPGELFF. The CDR3, as DNA: TGTGCCACCCATGGGCGGGATGGCCCCGGGGAGCTGTTTTTT.

This clonotype occurred a few times. J is TRBJ2-1 and V is TRBV12-3 or TRBV12-4, with TRBD2 matching over 11 bases. The V and J ends lost 8 bases and 4 bases, in that order; junction bases with no gene match: 4. The length of the CDR3 is 14 residues. The CDR3 DNA sequence: TGTGCCAGCTGCACTAGCGGGGGATACAATGAGCAGTTCTTC. Its protein product is CASCTSGGYNEQFF.

The chain carries TRBV7-8 and TRBJ2-1; 9 bases agree with TRBD1. Germline CDR1 SGHVS, CDR2 FQNEAQ. The CDR3 runs to 16 residues. The junction had 5 bases not matched to a gene; V was cut back by 4 bases and J by 1 base. The CDR3, as DNA: TGTGCCAGCAGCTCTACGACAGGGGGATCCTACAATGAGCAGTTCTTC. It codes for CASSSTTGGSYNEQFF.

This clonotype was found a few times. The chain links TRBV2 to TRBJ2-7, with D perhaps TRBD1 or TRBD2 (5 bases each). The CDR3 is 13 residues long. With 4 bases removed from V and 3 bases from J, the gap between germline ends came to 10 bases. The germline V gene has CDR1 SNHLY and CDR2 FYNNEI. The CDR3 coding sequence is TGTGCCAGCAGTGGGGGACGGGTCTACGAGCAGTACTTC. This sequence encodes CASSGGRVYEQYF.

This clonotype was seen a few times. The J gene is TRBJ2-1, the V gene TRBV12-3 or TRBV12-4; D not certain. The CDR3 is made up of 13 amino acids. With 2 bases removed from V and 7 bases from J, the gap between germline ends came to 9 bases. In DNA form, the CDR3 reads TGTGCCAGCAGTTTAACGACTGTTAATGAGCAGTTCTTC. This codes for CASSLTTVNEQFF.

This clonotype was recorded at least ten times. The genes are TRBV27 and TRBJ2-3; possible D gene TRBD2, 5 bases. The CDR3 spans 13 residues. Germline CDR1 and CDR2: MNHEY and SMNVEV (reference sequence). The V end lost 6 bases, the J end lost 5 bases, and 12 bases lay between the germline ends. This chain's CDR3 is CASREADRDTQYF. DNA for the CDR3: TGTGCCAGCAGGGAGGCTGATCGAGATACGCAGTATTTT.

This sequence joins TRBV29-1 and TRBJ2-1; no clear D gene. V gave up 4 bases and J gave up 10 bases, with 17 bases separating them. Germline CDR1 is SQVTM and CDR2 is ANQGSEA. The CDR3 sequence is 13 residues long. CDR3 sequence (DNA): TGCAGCGTTGTCAGTCGCCGTTCCTACGAGCAGTTCTTC. Translated: CSVVSRRSYEQFF.

This chain links TRBV20-1 with TRBJ1-6; no clear D gene. The germline V and J ends were trimmed by 5 bases and 7 bases, with 21 bases remaining between them. The CDR3 covers 16 residues. Looked up from germline, CDR1 is DFQATT and CDR2 is SNEGSKA (reference sequence). The chain's CDR3 is CSAPSAALTTNSPLHF. The CDR3 DNA follows: TGCAGTGCTCCATCGGCAGCCCTAACTACCAATTCACCCCTCCACTTT.

The chain is built from TRBV6-5 and TRBJ2-1; 7 nucleotides agree with TRBD1. V lost 5 bases and J lost 1; bases outside the gene matches: 8. The CDR3 is made up of 16 amino acids. Germline CDR1 reads MNHEY; CDR2 reads SVGAGI. CDR3 bases: TGTGCCAGCAGTATGACAGGGCTTGGGTCCTACAATGAGCAGTTCTTC. It codes for CASSMTGLGSYNEQFF.

This rearrangement joins TRBV14 to TRBJ1-2, with 7 bases lining up with TRBD1. There are 16 residues in the CDR3. V lost 1 base, J lost 8 bases, and 13 bases stayed unmatched. CDR1 is SGHDN, CDR2 FVKESK, per germline. CDR3: CASSQVETGRAWGYTF. The DNA for the CDR3 is TGTGCCAGCAGCCAAGTCGAGACAGGGCGGGCTTGGGGCTACACCTTC.

This clonotype was observed a handful of times. The CDR3 reads CASSDRGRSYGYTF. In DNA, the CDR3 is TGTGCCAGCAGTGACAGGGGGCGTAGCTATGGCTACACCTTC. V and J are TRBV2 and TRBJ1-2; 8 positions agree with TRBD1. The junction had 4 bases not matched to a gene; V was cut back by 3 bases and J by 4 bases. CDR1 is SNHLY and CDR2 is FYNNEI in the germline V gene. The CDR3 contains 14 residues.